This T cell receptor beta chain was sequenced for a study of T-cell reconstitution after alpha-beta-depleted transplantation in children. There are a few counts of this clonotype. Molecular barcoding with unique molecular identifiers was used for the TCRbeta library. TCRdb reprocessed the PCR reads with MiXCR, giving one entry per CDR3 protein. Of 700,000 or so distinct CDR3 sequences in the sample, over 10% were seen once. Germline CDR1 and CDR2: GTSNPN and SVGIG (reference sequence). CDR3 length: 11 amino acids. Trimming took 5 bases from V and 6 from J, leaving 8 bases between them. This sequence originates from a girl aged 2-10 years with congenital amegakaryocytic thrombocytopenia, due to receive a stem cell transplant. The material was PBMCs, obtained before TCRalphabeta/CD19-depleted stem cell transplant. The rearrangement uses TRBV30 and TRBJ2-1; TRBD1 is a possible D gene (6 bases). The CDR3 loop is CAWEDSNEQFF. In DNA, the CDR3 is TGTGCCTGGGAGGACAGCAATGAGCAGTTCTTC.